The clone carrying this T cell receptor beta chain showed up just once. Only in-frame clones appear in the TCRdb table, and some are missing; sequencing was by immunoSEQ multiplex PCR. The repertoire holds 75,000 to 100,000 clones, with nearly 90% as singletons. The ends were cut back, 0 bases at V and 0 bases at J, with 9 bases in the middle. The CDR3 runs 15 residues. Germline CDR1 reads SGHDT; CDR2 reads YYEEEE. The data were obtained in a study of blood T cell repertoires in COVID-19. Study-wide context: PBMCs, B-cell-depleted T cells, or T cells provided the cDNA or gDNA that made up the material.

The sequenced sample was peripheral blood. The chain couples TRBV5-6 to TRBJ1-2, with D possibly being TRBD1 (6 bases). This TCR derives from a man between 65 and 80 years old with acute or convalescent COVID-19. The CDR3 region is CASSLEGVPNYGYTF. The CDR3 DNA reads TGTGCCAGCAGCTTGGAGGGGGTCCCTAACTATGGCTACACCTTC.